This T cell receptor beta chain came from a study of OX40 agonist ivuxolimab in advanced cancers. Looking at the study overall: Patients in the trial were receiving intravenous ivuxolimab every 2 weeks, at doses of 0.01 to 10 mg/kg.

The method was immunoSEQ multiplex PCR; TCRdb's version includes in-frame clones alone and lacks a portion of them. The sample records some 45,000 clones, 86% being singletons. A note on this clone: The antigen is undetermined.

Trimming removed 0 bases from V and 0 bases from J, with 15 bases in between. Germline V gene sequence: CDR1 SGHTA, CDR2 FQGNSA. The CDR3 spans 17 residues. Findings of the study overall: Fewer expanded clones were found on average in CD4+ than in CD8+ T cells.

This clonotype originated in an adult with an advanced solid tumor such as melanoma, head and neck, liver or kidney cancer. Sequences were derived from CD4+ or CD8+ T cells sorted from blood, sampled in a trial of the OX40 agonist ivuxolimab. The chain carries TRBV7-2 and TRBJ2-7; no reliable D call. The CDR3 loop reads CASSLARPDFTSYEQYF. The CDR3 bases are TGTGCCAGCAGCTTAGCGCGGCCAGACTTCACCTCCTACGAGCAGTACTTC.